One T cell receptor beta chain is described in this entry. The sample originates from a study of blood T cells in healthy people across ages. Trimming stripped 5 bases from V and 14 bases from J, with 19 bases between. This CDR3 spans 14 amino acids. A J-beta primer mix and a sample-barcoded 5' primer were used in a second PCR of roughly 7 to 12 cycles. TCRdb reprocessed the 5' RACE reads with MiXCR, giving one entry per CDR3 protein. The sample records about 570,000 distinct CDR3 sequences, 27% being singletons. This chain joins TRBV12-3 or TRBV12-4 and TRBJ1-6, with a possible D match to TRBD1 (5 bases). The sample was blood. This clonotype originated in a woman in her sixties or seventies in good health. The CDR3 spells CASSPGTGFLTLHF. In nucleotides, the CDR3 is TGTGCCAGCAGTCCGGGGACCGGGTTCTTAACCCTCCACTTT.